This T cell receptor (beta chain) originates from a study of T cell changes during pregnancy in multiple sclerosis. Some clones are missing from TCRdb's copy, which holds only in-frame ones; the method was immunoSEQ multiplex PCR. The sample lists about 40,000 clones; 70% to 90% were seen once. CDR1 and CDR2 from the germline V gene are LGHNA and YNFKEQ. This CDR3 has 17 residues. Trimming took off 0 bases at V and 6 bases at J, with 18 bases between the two ends. The material was CD4+ T cells from peripheral blood mononuclear cells, obtained in the first trimester of pregnancy. V gene TRBV4-2 combines with J gene TRBJ1-3, with a weak D call TRBD1 (5 bases). The receptor comes from a female donor with multiple sclerosis, enrolled in a pregnancy study. DNA for the CDR3: TGTGCCAGCAGCCAAGAATCGGTCCGGGGAGGGGAAAACACCATATATTTT. It encodes CASSQESVRGGENTIYF.